The 31 T cell receptor beta chains presented below share a single source sample, sequenced in a study of vaccination and CD4 T cells after COVID-19. Antigen specificity for these receptors is unknown. Time point in this sample: late sampling 161 to 241 days after vaccination in three convalescent patients. The treatment is: approximately nine-day PBMC culture with coronavirus spike peptide pools or control peptides (ViraFEST assay). Oncomine TCR Beta short-read sequencing was applied to DNA from cultured CD4+ T cells. TCRdb re-called the PCR reads through MiXCR, storing one row per CDR3 protein. In the table there are fewer than 25,000 distinct CDR3 sequences, 40% to 50% of which are singletons. The sample was CD4+ T cells from blood, cultured in vitro, taken about 7 months after SARS-CoV-2 vaccination. Receptors were obtained from a human donor who had recovered from COVID-19.

The rearrangement links TRBV2 to TRBJ1-2; a possible D gene is TRBD1 (5 bases). Between the trimmed V and J ends, which lost 6 bases and 2 bases, there was a span of 13 bases. Germline V gene lookup returns CDR1 SNHLY and CDR2 FYNNEI. The CDR3 is 14 residues long. DNA of the CDR3: TGTGCCAGCAGCTCCAGGGTGAACAACTATGGCTACACCTTC. Its translation: CASSSRVNNYGYTF.

Points on this clonotype: One end of the junction varies from germline; a read error may be responsible. The V and J genes are TRBV28 and TRBJ2-5; 7 bases line up with TRBD2. This CDR3 region has 13 residues. The germline CDR1 and CDR2 sequences are MDHEN and SYDVKM. The CDR3 loop is CASRLAGEETQYF. For the CDR3, the DNA is TGTGCCAGCCGTTTGGCGGGAGAGGAGACCCAGTACTTC.

V and J are TRBV28 and TRBJ2-7; the D is unclear. The CDR3 runs 13 residues. Germline values: CDR1 MDHEN, CDR2 SYDVKM. The germline V and J ends were trimmed by 7 bases and 4 bases, with 14 bases remaining between them. In DNA form, the CDR3 reads TGTGCCAGCACCCCCGGCAGGCTATACGAGCAGTACTTC. Its translation: CASTPGRLYEQYF. Full variable domain (missing parts from reference TRBV28 and TRBJ2-7): DVKVTQSSRYLVKRTGEKVFLECVQDMDHENMFWYRQDPGLGLRLIYFSYDVKMKEKGDIPEGYSVSREKKERFSLILESASTNQTSMYLCASTPGRLYEQYFGPGTRLTVT.

The V and J genes are TRBV20-1 and TRBJ2-2; TRBD1 matches 10 bases. J gave up 4 bases and V 5 bases, and 1 base lay outside the gene matches. CDR3 length equals 13 residues. The germline V gene has CDR1 DFQATT and CDR2 SNEGSKA (reference sequence). CDR3 nucleotide sequence: TGCAGTGCTGGGGACAGGGGCACCGGGGAGCTGTTTTTT. Translating it yields CSAGDRGTGELFF.

The rearrangement links TRBV6-1 to TRBJ1-5; no reliable D call. This CDR3 has 13 residues. Germline V gives CDR1 MNHNS, CDR2 SASEGT. V was cut by 6 bases and J by 1 base, with 7 bases left in between. CDR3 bases: TGTGCCAGCAGAAAAATAAGCAATCAGCCCCAGCATTTT. It translates to CASRKISNQPQHF.

The table lists this clonotype with a few counts. This chain connects TRBV20-1 to TRBJ2-3; TRBD2 agrees at 8 bases. The CDR3 has 14 residues. CDR1 is DFQATT and CDR2 is SNEGSKA in the germline V gene (reference sequence). After removal of 2 bases from V and 3 bases from J, the junction contained 4 bases not matched to a gene. This CDR3 reads CSARRASGTDTQYF. CDR3 DNA sequence: TGCAGTGCTAGAAGGGCTAGCGGGACAGATACGCAGTATTTT.

This chain links TRBV5-4 with TRBJ2-3; 7 nucleotides align to TRBD2. Germline V gene data show CDR1 as SGHNT and CDR2 as YYREEE (reference sequence). V dropped 4 bases and J dropped 1; count of bases not matched to a gene: 9. The CDR3 spans 16 residues. CDR3 residues: CASSPSLAEGTDTQYF. The CDR3 bases are TGTGCCAGCAGCCCCAGTCTAGCGGAGGGCACAGATACGCAGTATTTT.

There are a few counts of this clonotype. This chain connects TRBV6-1 to TRBJ2-7; D tentatively fits TRBD1 or TRBD2 (5 bases each). The CDR3 has 13 residues. In germline, CDR1 is MNHNS, CDR2 SASEGT. The V gene lost 4 bases and the J gene lost 3 bases, with 10 bases spanning the gap. CDR3 in amino acids: CASSGDGYYEQYF. In DNA, the CDR3 is TGTGCCAGCAGTGGGGACGGCTACTACGAGCAGTACTTC.

The chain couples TRBV6-2 or TRBV6-3 to TRBJ2-5; the match to TRBD1 covers 8 bases. This CDR3 region has 13 residues. The germline V gene has CDR1 MNHEY and CDR2 SVGEGT. Trimming at V came to 6 bases and at J to 5 bases, leaving 5 bases not matched to a gene. CDR3 loop: CASRGQEDETQYF. The DNA for the CDR3 is TGTGCCAGCAGGGGACAGGAGGACGAGACCCAGTACTTC.

This clonotype was seen only a few times. The chain carries TRBV7-3 and TRBJ2-1; a possible D gene is TRBD2 (6 bases). CDR3 length: 16 amino acids. Trimming took off 3 bases at V and 6 bases at J, with 18 bases between the two ends. Germline loops: CDR1 SGHTA, CDR2 FQGTGA. The CDR3: CASSFAARLAFNEQFF. The CDR3 DNA follows: TGTGCCAGCAGCTTCGCGGCTAGGCTAGCGTTCAATGAGCAGTTCTTC.

Only a few counts were recorded for this clonotype. The chain is built from TRBV19 and TRBJ2-5; D ambiguous. The V end lost 8 bases, the J end lost 3 bases, and 7 bases lay between the germline ends. The V gene's germline CDR1 is LNHDA and CDR2 SQIVND (reference sequence). The CDR3 sequence is 11 residues long. CDR3 DNA sequence: TGTGCCAGTTCTTTAGAAGAGACCCAGTACTTC. This codes for CASSLEETQYF.

This chain connects TRBV20-1 to TRBJ2-5, with TRBD1 matching 7 bases. The CDR3 is made up of 13 amino acids. The V segment lost 3 bases and the J segment 4 bases; nucleotides outside the gene matches: 5. Germline V lookup: CDR1 DFQATT, CDR2 SNEGSKA (reference sequence). The CDR3 sequence is CSASNRGRETQYF. The CDR3 region has the DNA TGCAGTGCTAGTAACAGGGGTAGAGAGACCCAGTACTTC.

The V and J genes are TRBV20-1 and TRBJ2-1, with D unclear. CDR3 length equals 19 residues. Trimming stripped 5 bases from V and 0 bases from J, with 26 bases between. The germline CDR1 and CDR2 sequences are DFQATT and SNEGSKA (reference sequence). This chain's CDR3 is CSAASPPDRGGISYNEQFF. The CDR3, as DNA: TGCAGTGCTGCATCCCCGCCGGACCGAGGCGGAATCTCCTACAATGAGCAGTTCTTC.

This clonotype has more than one count but fewer than ten. The chain carries TRBV19 and TRBJ1-5; the D gene is possibly TRBD1 (6 bases). With 8 bases removed from V and 10 bases from J, the gap between germline ends came to 21 bases. Germline V gives CDR1 LNHDA, CDR2 SQIVND (reference sequence). The CDR3 loop spans 14 amino acids. This CDR3 is CASHRAYTAQPQHF. The DNA for the CDR3 is TGTGCCAGTCACAGGGCCTACACGGCCCAACCCCAGCATTTT. The whole variable domain, filled in from reference TRBV19 and TRBJ1-5, reads DGGITQSPKYLFRKEGQNVTLSCEQNLNHDAMYWYRQDPGQGLRLIYYSQIVNDFQKGDIAEGYSVSREKKESFPLTVTSAQKNPTAFYLCASHRAYTAQPQHFGDGTRLSIL.

This clonotype turned up a few times. The V call is TRBV15, the J call TRBJ2-1; no clear D gene. The germline V and J ends were trimmed by 0 bases and 0 bases, with 15 bases remaining between them. Germline V gene data show CDR1 as LNHNV and CDR2 as YYDKDF (reference sequence). The CDR3 sequence is 18 residues long. As DNA, the CDR3 is TGTGCCACCAGCAGAGATCGCGGCGCCCTTCACTCCTACAATGAGCAGTTCTTC. It codes for CATSRDRGALHSYNEQFF.

This chain links TRBV19 with TRBJ2-3, with 10 positions matching TRBD2. CDR1 and CDR2 (germline): LNHDA, SQIVND (reference sequence). V lost 7 bases to trimming and J lost 0 bases; unmatched junction nucleotides: 1. CDR3 size: 14 residues. The CDR3 coding sequence is TGTGCCAGTAAGACTAGCGGGAGCACAGATACGCAGTATTTT. This codes for CASKTSGSTDTQYF. Filled out from reference TRBV19 and TRBJ2-3, the complete variable domain reads DGGITQSPKYLFRKEGQNVTLSCEQNLNHDAMYWYRQDPGQGLRLIYYSQIVNDFQKGDIAEGYSVSREKKESFPLTVTSAQKNPTAFYLCASKTSGSTDTQYFGPGTRLTVL.

This clonotype has just a few counts. The J gene is TRBJ2-7, the V gene TRBV20-1; 7 nucleotides match TRBD1. Trimming cost V 7 bases and J 7 bases; bases outside gene matches: 19. CDR3 length: 15 amino acids. Germline CDR1 reads DFQATT; CDR2 reads SNEGSKA (reference sequence). The DNA of the CDR3 is TGCAGTGGATCCGACCTCTCGGGACAGCTTTTTGAGCAGTACTTC. Translating gives CSGSDLSGQLFEQYF.

V gene TRBV20-1 combines with J gene TRBJ1-3; maybe TRBD1 (6 bases). Germline lookup yields CDR1 DFQATT and CDR2 SNEGSKA (reference sequence). With 1 base removed from V and 2 bases from J, the gap between germline ends came to 12 bases. The CDR3 totals 15 residues. In DNA, the CDR3 is TGCAGTGCTAGAGTGGGGGGCTCGGCTGGAAACACCATATATTTT. Translating it yields CSARVGGSAGNTIYF.

In regard to this clonotype: A much bigger clone sits one base away, suggesting this may be a read error. The genes are TRBV7-3 and TRBJ2-1, with TRBD2 identical over 9 bases. V was pared by 6 bases and J by 4 bases, with 7 bases of the junction left unmatched. The germline CDR1 and CDR2 sequences are SGHTA and FQGTGA. The CDR3 runs to 15 residues. The CDR3 DNA reads as TGTGCCAGCAGTCTCGGACTAGCGAGTTACAATGAGCAGTTCTTC. Encoded protein: CASSLGLASYNEQFF.

V is TRBV20-1 and J is TRBJ2-7; the match to TRBD1 covers 9 bases. The CDR3 sequence is 17 residues long. CDR1 is DFQATT, CDR2 SNEGSKA, per germline (reference sequence). With 1 base clipped from V and 2 bases from J, the junction kept 12 bases outside the gene matches. The CDR3 nucleotides read TGCAGTGCTAGAGCGAGCCTCACGACAGGGGGAGCCTACGAGCAGTACTTC. Translated, it gives CSARASLTTGGAYEQYF.

In this sample, this clonotype turned up once. The V and J genes are TRBV21-1 and TRBJ1-1; TRBD1 reflects the table's D call only, with no check against the DNA. TRBV21-1 is reported as a pseudogene. The CDR3 covers 21 residues. In DNA form, the CDR3 reads TGTGCCAGCAGCGCCCCTTGGGACAGGGGATTTGAGGGGGGTGGTGACACTGAAGCTTTCTTT. Protein sequence: CASSAPWDRGFEGGGDTEAFF.

This clonotype was counted only a few times. The chain carries TRBV6-5 and TRBJ1-2; 7 nucleotides line up with TRBD1. The CDR3 has 14 amino acids. CDR1 is MNHEY, CDR2 SVGAGI, per germline. Trimming removed 2 bases from V and 5 bases from J; junction bases left unmatched: 5. CDR3 loop: CASSYTQGRYGYTF. As DNA, the CDR3 is TGTGCCAGCAGTTACACACAGGGGAGGTATGGCTACACCTTC.

This clonotype was seen only once. The CDR3 protein is CAISERGTGGSYNEQFF. In DNA, the CDR3 is TGTGCCATCAGTGAACGTGGAACTGGGGGCTCCTACAATGAGCAGTTCTTC. The chain recombines TRBV10-3 with TRBJ2-1, with D perhaps matching TRBD1 or TRBD2 (5 bases each). Trimming pared 3 bases from V and 0 bases from J, leaving 15 bases between. Germline V gene data show CDR1 as ENHRY and CDR2 as SYGVKD. This CDR3 region has 17 residues.

This chain connects TRBV10-3 to TRBJ1-2; D gene ambiguous. CDR1 is ENHRY, CDR2 SYGVKD, per germline. The CDR3 runs to 12 residues. Trimming took off 9 bases at V and 8 bases at J, with 16 bases between the two ends. CDR3 sequence (DNA): TGTGCCATAGGTAGTCGGCGAGGGGGCTACACCTTC. Translation gives CAIGSRRGGYTF.

The V gene is TRBV11-2, the J gene TRBJ2-7; 8 positions match TRBD1. Trimming took 3 bases from V and 2 from J; bases not matched to a gene: 9. CDR1 is SGHAT, CDR2 FQNNGV, per germline. The CDR3 has 16 amino acids. The CDR3 loop is CASSFPNMTGAYEQYF. The CDR3 DNA is TGTGCCAGCAGCTTCCCTAACATGACAGGGGCCTACGAGCAGTACTTC.

This chain joins TRBV7-2 and TRBJ2-7; TRBD1 or TRBD2 may be the D gene (5 bases each). The CDR3 covers 15 residues. With 5 bases removed from V and 5 bases from J, the gap between germline ends came to 19 bases. CDR1 SGHTA and CDR2 FQGNSA come from the germline V gene. The CDR3 region has the DNA TGTGCCAGCAGCCCCTTTCCCCGGGGCCGCGACGAGCAGTACTTC. It is translated as CASSPFPRGRDEQYF.

The genes are TRBV7-2 and TRBJ2-3, with TRBD2 matching over 10 bases. The germline V gene encodes CDR1 SGHTA and CDR2 FQGNSA. CDR3 length: 14 amino acids. The V and J ends lost 6 bases and 4 bases, in that order; junction bases with no gene match: 4. CDR3 loop: CASRPGTSADTQYF. CDR3 DNA: TGTGCCAGCAGGCCCGGGACTAGCGCAGATACGCAGTATTTT.

J is TRBJ2-1 and V is TRBV7-2; D uncertain. The CDR3 extends over 14 amino acids. CDR1 SGHTA and CDR2 FQGNSA come from the germline V gene. Trimming took off 3 bases at V and 7 bases at J, with 13 bases between the two ends. This chain's CDR3 is CASSFLSASNEQFF. The CDR3 DNA reads as TGTGCCAGCAGCTTCCTATCAGCCTCGAATGAGCAGTTCTTC. Supplemented by reference TRBV7-2 and TRBJ2-1, the full variable domain reads GAGVSQSPSNKVTEKGKDVELRCDPISGHTALYWYRQSLGQGLEFLIYFQGNSAPDKSGLPSDRFSAERTGGSVSTLTIQRTQQEDSAVYLCASSFLSASNEQFFGPGTRLTVL.

The V gene is TRBV28, the J gene TRBJ2-5; 8 bases line up with TRBD1. In germline, CDR1 is MDHEN, CDR2 SYDVKM. V trimming: 2 bases; J trimming: 4 bases; junction bases outside the gene matches: 9. The CDR3 has 16 amino acids. The CDR3: CASSLGDRSGAETQYF. DNA for the CDR3: TGTGCCAGCAGTTTAGGGGACAGGTCAGGGGCAGAGACCCAGTACTTC.

V usage is TRBV18 and J usage is TRBJ2-5; 8 positions match TRBD2. This CDR3 is built from 16 residues. V was pared by 2 bases and J by 0 bases, with 5 bases of the junction left unmatched. The germline CDR1 and CDR2 sequences are KGHSH and LQKENI. The CDR3 is CASSPRVAGYQETQYF. The CDR3 DNA sequence: TGTGCCAGCTCACCAAGGGTAGCGGGATACCAAGAGACCCAGTACTTC.

The V and J genes are TRBV10-3 and TRBJ2-2; D gene ambiguous. This CDR3 has 13 residues. Trimming removed 9 bases from V and 8 bases from J, with 16 bases in between. The germline V gene encodes CDR1 ENHRY and CDR2 SYGVKD. The CDR3 bases are TGTGCCATAACGGGCCCCGGGTTTGGGGAGCTGTTTTTT. The encoded protein is CAITGPGFGELFF.